The 21 T cell receptor beta chains listed next were all sequenced from one sample in a study of control samples from healthy donors and cancer patients. Some clones are missing from TCRdb's copy, which holds only in-frame ones; the method was immunoSEQ multiplex PCR. Of 150,000 to 200,000 clones detected, approximately 94% appear once; the ten largest clones hold around 1.4%. Sequenced material: blood. These receptors were taken from a man aged 30-40 years in good health.

J is TRBJ1-5 and V is TRBV7-2, with a tentative D call TRBD1 (5 bases). Germline-derived CDR1 and CDR2 are SGHTA and FQGNSA. The ends were cut back, 2 bases at V and 11 bases at J, with 13 bases in the middle. This CDR3 spans 13 amino acids. The CDR3 loop is CASSLSPQGAQHF. CDR3 DNA sequence: TGTGCCAGCAGCTTAAGCCCCCAGGGAGCCCAGCATTTT. The full variable domain, completed using reference TRBV7-2 and TRBJ1-5, is GAGVSQSPSNKVTEKGKDVELRCDPISGHTALYWYRQSLGQGLEFLIYFQGNSAPDKSGLPSDRFSAERTGGSVSTLTIQRTQQEDSAVYLCASSLSPQGAQHFGDGTRLSIL.

The J gene is TRBJ2-7, the V gene TRBV6-1; 9 positions agree with TRBD1. V dropped 0 bases and J dropped 7; count of bases not matched to a gene: 4. This CDR3 comprises 14 residues. The germline V gene has CDR1 MNHNS and CDR2 SASEGT. The CDR3 loop reads CASSEAPGQGEQYF. The CDR3 DNA reads as TGTGCCAGCAGTGAAGCGCCAGGACAGGGGGAGCAGTACTTC.

This clone was seen a handful of times. The V and J genes are TRBV5-1 and TRBJ1-4, with 7 bases fitting TRBD1. V shed 4 bases, J shed 14 bases, and the junction held 14 bases outside the gene matches. CDR1 is SGHRS, CDR2 YFSETQ, per germline. The CDR3 contains 14 residues. As DNA, the CDR3 is TGCGCCAGCAGCCAGCAAACCCGACAGGGAGGGCTGTTTTTT. Amino acid sequence: CASSQQTRQGGLFF.

V and J are TRBV19 and TRBJ2-2; perhaps D is TRBD1 or TRBD2 (5 bases each). V was clipped by 6 bases and J by 4 bases, with 15 bases between them. This CDR3 contains 15 residues. Per the germline V gene, CDR1 is LNHDA and CDR2 is SQIVND (reference sequence). DNA of the CDR3: TGTGCCAGTAGGACCGGGACCGCAGGCACCGGGGAGCTGTTTTTT. Translated, it gives CASRTGTAGTGELFF.

This sequence joins TRBV6-6 and TRBJ2-1; D gene unclear. V was clipped by 2 bases and J by 10 bases, with 9 bases between them. Germline V gene sequence: CDR1 MNHNY, CDR2 SVGAGI (reference sequence). The CDR3 loop spans 12 amino acids. This CDR3 is CASSYGFREQFF. CDR3 nucleotide sequence: TGTGCCAGCAGTTACGGGTTCCGGGAGCAGTTCTTC.

The chain has TRBV24-1 and TRBJ2-7; D is possibly TRBD1 (6 bases). Trimming shortened V by 3 bases and J by 2 bases, and 10 bases separated the two germline ends. CDR1 is KGHDR, CDR2 SFDVKD, per germline. The CDR3 sequence is 14 residues long. The CDR3 coding sequence is TGTGCCACCAGTGATCCGGGACATCCCTACGAGCAGTACTTC. Translation gives CATSDPGHPYEQYF.

The rearrangement joins TRBV18 to TRBJ2-2, with a tentative D call TRBD2 (6 bases). Trimming left V 4 bases short and J 2 bases short, with 11 bases between. The length of the CDR3 is 15 residues. From germline, CDR1 is KGHSH and CDR2 LQKENI. CDR3 nucleotide sequence: TGTGCCAGCTCACTAACGCGGGGAAACACCGGGGAGCTGTTTTTT. Its protein product is CASSLTRGNTGELFF.

The V gene is TRBV10-1, the J gene TRBJ2-1; 8 nucleotides agree with TRBD2. This CDR3 contains 14 residues. With 5 bases clipped from V and 7 bases from J, the junction kept 7 bases outside the gene matches. Per germline, CDR1 WNHNN and CDR2 SYGVQD (reference sequence). The CDR3 loop reads CASSKRGSENEQFF. The CDR3, as DNA: TGCGCCAGCAGTAAGCGGGGGTCCGAGAATGAGCAGTTCTTC.

The chain carries TRBV28 and TRBJ2-1, with a possible D match to TRBD1 (6 bases). This CDR3 has 13 residues. Between the trimmed V and J ends, which lost 6 bases and 5 bases, there was a span of 11 bases. Germline V lookup: CDR1 MDHEN, CDR2 SYDVKM. Written as DNA, the CDR3 is TGTGCCAGCAGGGGGACACCGCACAATGAGCAGTTCTTC. Protein sequence: CASRGTPHNEQFF.

This chain connects TRBV7-2 to TRBJ2-7, with 11 positions matching TRBD2. After removal of 0 bases from V and 10 bases from J, the junction contained 8 bases not matched to a gene. The CDR3 extends over 15 amino acids. Germline loops: CDR1 SGHTA, CDR2 FQGNSA. This chain's CDR3 is CASSLAGLAGGTQYF. CDR3 nucleotides: TGTGCCAGCAGCTTAGCAGGGCTAGCGGGGGGAACCCAGTACTTC.

The CDR3 reads CASSLEANIQYF. In nucleotides, the CDR3 is TGCGCCAGCAGCTTGGAGGCAAACATTCAGTACTTC. The J gene is TRBJ2-4, the V gene TRBV5-1, with no clear D. This CDR3 has 12 amino acids. Germline loops: CDR1 SGHRS, CDR2 YFSETQ. The ends were cut back, 0 bases at V and 6 bases at J, with 4 bases in the middle.

This clone was observed once. V is TRBV10-3 and J is TRBJ1-1; possibly TRBD1 for D (6 bases). Germline loops: CDR1 ENHRY, CDR2 SYGVKD. This CDR3 is 14 amino acids long. V was pared by 2 bases and J by 6 bases, with 13 bases between. Here the CDR3 DNA reads TGTGCCATCAGTGAGCCGATGAGGGGGTCTGAAGCTTTCTTT. As protein: CAISEPMRGSEAFF.

The rearrangement links TRBV19 to TRBJ1-2; 7 positions match TRBD1. This CDR3 has 15 amino acids. From germline, CDR1 is LNHDA and CDR2 SQIVND (reference sequence). Trimming took 3 bases from V and 0 from J; bases not matched to a gene: 4. The CDR3 loop reads CASSIPGQPNYGYTF. For the CDR3, the DNA is TGTGCCAGTAGTATTCCGGGACAGCCTAACTATGGCTACACCTTC.

The chain has TRBV6-1 and TRBJ2-3, with D perhaps TRBD2 (7 bases). This CDR3 contains 19 residues. Germline-derived CDR1 and CDR2 are MNHNS and SASEGT. The V end was cut by 0 bases, the J end by 3 bases, with 22 bases between. CDR3 nucleotides: TGTGCCAGCAGTGAAGCTAAGGGGGGGGGCCCTCTGGGTACAGATACGCAGTATTTT. Amino acids: CASSEAKGGGPLGTDTQYF.

The sample holds one count of this clone. V usage is TRBV28 and J usage is TRBJ2-1, with TRBD2 matching over 11 bases. After removal of 6 bases from V and 2 bases from J, the junction contained 9 bases not matched to a gene. CDR3 size: 17 residues. Germline V gene lookup returns CDR1 MDHEN and CDR2 SYDVKM. CDR3 amino acids: CASSSPSTSGTYNEQFF. The CDR3 DNA follows: TGTGCCAGCAGCTCTCCCTCGACTAGCGGGACCTACAATGAGCAGTTCTTC.

The V call is TRBV30, the J call TRBJ1-5; 9 bases match TRBD1. Germline-derived CDR1 and CDR2 are GTSNPN and SVGIG (reference sequence). The CDR3 is 15 residues long. The trim removed 1 base at V and 6 bases at J, leaving 7 bases unmatched. CDR3 nucleotide sequence: TGTGCCTGGAGTGGGAACAGGGGGCTGGGTCAGCCCCAGCATTTT. Its protein is CAWSGNRGLGQPQHF.

The chain recombines TRBV5-1 with TRBJ2-3; D possibly corresponds to TRBD2 (5 bases). Germline V gene sequence: CDR1 SGHRS, CDR2 YFSETQ. The CDR3 is 14 residues long. V lost 4 bases and J lost 1, with 10 bases in between. The CDR3 loop reads CASSPLGGTDTQYF. The DNA of the CDR3 is TGCGCCAGCAGCCCCCTCGGGGGCACAGATACGCAGTATTTT. Based on the CDR3 plus reference TRBV5-1 and TRBJ2-3, the full variable domain is KAGVTQTPRYLIKTRGQQVTLSCSPISGHRSVSWYQQTPGQGLQFLFEYFSETQRNKGNFPGRFSGRQFSNSRSEMNVSTLELGDSALYLCASSPLGGTDTQYFGPGTRLTVL.

The CDR3 here is CASSYSRARLVETQYF. CDR3 DNA: TGTGCCAGCAGTTACTCCAGGGCTCGGCTTGTAGAGACCCAGTACTTC. The chain uses TRBV6-5 and TRBJ2-5, with D perhaps TRBD1 (5 bases). Germline values: CDR1 MNHEY, CDR2 SVGAGI. Between the trimmed V and J ends, which lost 0 bases and 4 bases, there was a span of 15 bases. The CDR3 loop spans 16 amino acids.

The J gene is TRBJ1-2, the V gene TRBV7-3, with 7 bases that match TRBD1. V lost 0 bases to trimming and J lost 8 bases; unmatched junction nucleotides: 3. Germline V gene lookup returns CDR1 SGHTA and CDR2 FQGTGA. The CDR3 runs 13 residues. CDR3 sequence (DNA): TGTGCCAGCAGCTTAACAGGGGGCGACGGCTACACCTTC. Translating it yields CASSLTGGDGYTF.

V is TRBV10-1 and J is TRBJ1-1; D not resolved. Per the germline V gene, CDR1 is WNHNN and CDR2 is SYGVQD (reference sequence). Trimming stripped 0 bases from V and 1 base from J, with 6 bases between. CDR3 size: 14 residues. The DNA for the CDR3 is TGCGCCAGCAGTGAGTCAGGAGGGAACACTGAAGCTTTCTTT. It codes for CASSESGGNTEAFF.

The V gene is TRBV27, the J gene TRBJ2-2; D gene ambiguous. V was clipped by 6 bases and J by 2 bases, with 4 bases between them. The CDR3 spans 12 residues. Per germline, CDR1 MNHEY and CDR2 SMNVEV (reference sequence). CDR3: CASRLNTGELFF. CDR3 nucleotides: TGTGCCAGCAGGCTAAACACCGGGGAGCTGTTTTTT.